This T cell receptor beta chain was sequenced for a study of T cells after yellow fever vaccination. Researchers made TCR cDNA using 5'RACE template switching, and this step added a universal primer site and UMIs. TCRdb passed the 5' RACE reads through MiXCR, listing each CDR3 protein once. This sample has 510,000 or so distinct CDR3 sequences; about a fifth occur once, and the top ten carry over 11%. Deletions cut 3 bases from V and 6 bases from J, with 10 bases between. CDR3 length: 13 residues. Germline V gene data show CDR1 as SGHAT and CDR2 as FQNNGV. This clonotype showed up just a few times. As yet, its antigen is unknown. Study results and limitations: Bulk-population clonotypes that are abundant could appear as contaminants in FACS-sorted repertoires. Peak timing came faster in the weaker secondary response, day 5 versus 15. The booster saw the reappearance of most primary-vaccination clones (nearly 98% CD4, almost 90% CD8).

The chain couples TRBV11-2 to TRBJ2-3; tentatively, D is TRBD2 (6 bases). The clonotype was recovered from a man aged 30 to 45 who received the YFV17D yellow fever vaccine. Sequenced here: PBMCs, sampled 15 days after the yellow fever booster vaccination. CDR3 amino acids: CASSLGLVDTQYF. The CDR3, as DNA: TGTGCCAGCAGCTTGGGACTTGTTGATACGCAGTATTTT.